A single sample is the source of the 18 T cell receptor beta chains below, sequenced in a study of T cell responses to AZD1222 COVID-19 vaccine. TCRdb keeps only in-frame clones here, not all; method: immunoSEQ multiplex PCR. The data show approximately 150,000 clones, with about 90% seen just once and around 7.6% held by the top ten. Sequenced material: peripheral blood, taken 28 days after the second dose of the MenACWY control vaccine. All receptors derive from an adult who received the MenACWY meningococcal vaccine as a control.

The chain combines TRBV5-1 with TRBJ2-2; D is uncertain. V shed 4 bases and J shed 6 bases, with 10 bases lying between them. The length of the CDR3 is 13 residues. The germline V gene has CDR1 SGHRS and CDR2 YFSETQ. The CDR3 region is CASSPLGSGELFF. CDR3 bases: TGCGCCAGCAGCCCCCTTGGTTCCGGGGAGCTGTTTTTT.

This chain uses TRBV28 with TRBJ2-7; the D gene is possibly TRBD2 (6 bases). V was shortened by 7 bases and J by 4 bases, with 23 bases between the two germline ends. Germline CDR1 MDHEN, CDR2 SYDVKM. The CDR3 length is 16 residues. The CDR3 spells CASNAPGLPRGYEQYF. The CDR3 region has the DNA TGTGCCAGCAATGCACCGGGACTCCCAAGGGGTTACGAGCAGTACTTC.

This clone was seen a few times. The rearrangement joins TRBV4-3 to TRBJ1-4; no clear D. The CDR3 covers 10 residues. Trimming stripped 0 bases from V and 16 bases from J, with 6 bases between. Germline CDR1 reads LGHNA; CDR2 reads YSLEER. CDR3 coding DNA: TGCGCCAGCAGCCAAGATTTAGGGTTTTTT. Amino acids: CASSQDLGFF.

The chain uses TRBV6-2 or TRBV6-3 and TRBJ2-3; 10 bases fit TRBD2. The CDR3 loop spans 16 amino acids. V dropped 2 bases and J dropped 2; count of bases not matched to a gene: 4. From germline, CDR1 is MNHEY and CDR2 SVGEGT. The CDR3 DNA follows: TGTGCCAGCAGTTACGGGCTAGCGGGGGACACAGATACGCAGTATTTT. This sequence encodes CASSYGLAGDTDTQYF.

This chain connects TRBV28 to TRBJ2-7, with 8 nucleotides matching TRBD2. The V gene's germline CDR1 is MDHEN and CDR2 SYDVKM. The V segment lost 5 bases and the J segment 5 bases; nucleotides outside the gene matches: 8. CDR3 size: 14 residues. The CDR3 region is CASSTKRGTNEQYF. The CDR3 DNA sequence: TGTGCCAGCAGTACAAAGCGGGGGACCAACGAGCAGTACTTC. Complete variable domain (other parts from reference TRBV28 and TRBJ2-7): DVKVTQSSRYLVKRTGEKVFLECVQDMDHENMFWYRQDPGLGLRLIYFSYDVKMKEKGDIPEGYSVSREKKERFSLILESASTNQTSMYLCASSTKRGTNEQYFGPGTRLTVT.

The chain employs TRBV7-9 and TRBJ1-5; 10 bases fit TRBD1. CDR3 size: 15 residues. J lost 2 bases, V lost 6 bases, and 4 bases had no gene match. Germline CDR1 and CDR2: SEHNR and FQNEAQ (reference sequence). The CDR3 spells CASSSGTGGNQPQHF. In DNA, the CDR3 is TGTGCCAGCAGTTCCGGGACAGGGGGCAATCAGCCCCAGCATTTT.

The chain joins TRBV18 to TRBJ2-7; TRBD1 agrees at 8 bases. V was pared by 2 bases and J by 5 bases, with 11 bases of the junction left unmatched. This CDR3 has 16 amino acids. Germline lookup yields CDR1 KGHSH and CDR2 LQKENI. CDR3 in DNA: TGTGCCAGCTCACCAATTTTAATGCAGGGGGCGGACGAGCAGTACTTC. Amino acid sequence: CASSPILMQGADEQYF.

This rearrangement joins TRBV29-1 to TRBJ2-2, with TRBD2 identical over 9 bases. The germline V gene has CDR1 SQVTM and CDR2 ANQGSEA. V lost 4 bases to trimming and J lost 7 bases; unmatched junction nucleotides: 10. The CDR3 sequence is 15 residues long. The CDR3 nucleotides read TGCAGCGTTGGAGGGGCGGGAGGGCCGATCGGGGAGCTGTTTTTT. Translated: CSVGGAGGPIGELFF.

The chain combines TRBV6-5 with TRBJ2-1; 7 nucleotides line up with TRBD1. The germline V gene encodes CDR1 MNHEY and CDR2 SVGAGI. The CDR3 totals 16 residues. V shed 0 bases and J 4 bases; nucleotides not matched to a gene: 6. CDR3 protein: CASSYSSRDRYNEQFF. The CDR3 DNA follows: TGTGCCAGCAGTTACTCGAGTCGGGACAGATACAATGAGCAGTTCTTC.

This clone has a single count. The chain employs TRBV25-1 and TRBJ2-7; TRBD1 or TRBD2 may be the D gene (5 bases each). Trimming removed 7 bases at V and 6 bases at J, with 16 bases between. Germline V gives CDR1 MGHDK, CDR2 SYGVNS. The CDR3 contains 13 residues. CDR3 amino acids: CASKGTDPREQYF. The DNA of the CDR3 is TGTGCCAGCAAGGGGACGGACCCCCGCGAGCAGTACTTC.

The V and J genes are TRBV29-1 and TRBJ2-5; TRBD1 aligns across 9 bases. J was trimmed by 7 bases and V by 6 bases; bases with no gene match: 9. Germline V gives CDR1 SQVTM, CDR2 ANQGSEA. This CDR3 contains 13 residues. The CDR3 DNA reads as TGCAGCGTGGGGGACAGGGAGGGAGGGACCCAGTACTTC. Translation: CSVGDREGGTQYF. The whole variable domain, filled in from reference TRBV29-1 and TRBJ2-5, reads SAVISQKPSRDICQRGTSLTIQCQVDSQVTMMFWYRQQPGQSLTLIATANQGSEATYESGFVIDKFPISRPNLTFSTLTVSNMSPEDSSIYLCSVGDREGGTQYFGPGTRLLVL.

This clone appeared once. The gene calls are TRBV5-6 and TRBJ2-5; 8 bases map to TRBD1. CDR1 SGHDT and CDR2 YYEEEE come from the germline V gene. V was clipped by 2 bases and J by 2 bases; unmatched bases: 2. The CDR3 consists of 14 residues. The CDR3 DNA is TGTGCCAGCAGCTTCGGGACAGGACAAGAGACCCAGTACTTC. Translating it yields CASSFGTGQETQYF.

A single count supports this clone. The chain employs TRBV7-6 and TRBJ2-1; 7 bases are shared with TRBD1. Trimming cost V 5 bases and J 0 bases; bases outside gene matches: 10. CDR1 SGHVS and CDR2 FNYEAQ come from the germline V gene. The CDR3 contains 17 residues. CDR3 residues: CASSPNAGTASYNEQFF. The CDR3, as DNA: TGTGCCAGCAGCCCAAACGCCGGGACAGCCTCCTACAATGAGCAGTTCTTC.

J is TRBJ2-7 and V is TRBV7-8, with 7 bases lining up with TRBD1. Per germline, CDR1 SGHVS and CDR2 FQNEAQ. V was pared by 5 bases and J by 1 base, with 5 bases of the junction left unmatched. CDR3 size: 14 residues. In DNA form, the CDR3 reads TGTGCCAGCAGCGGTAGGGGACAGTCCTACGAGCAGTACTTC. This sequence encodes CASSGRGQSYEQYF.

The CDR3 spells CASSSGTDKGKLFF. The CDR3, as DNA: TGTGCCAGCAGTTCCGGGACAGATAAGGGAAAACTGTTTTTT. The chain links TRBV28 to TRBJ1-4; 7 bases map to TRBD1. The CDR3 is 14 amino acids. The germline V gene has CDR1 MDHEN and CDR2 SYDVKM. Germline trimming cut 4 bases from V and 10 bases from J; bases unmatched to any gene: 9.

The V and J genes are TRBV25-1 and TRBJ2-7; D is perhaps TRBD2 (6 bases). The germline V gene has CDR1 MGHDK and CDR2 SYGVNS. V lost 0 bases to trimming and J lost 7 bases, with 19 bases between them. This CDR3 is built from 16 residues. CDR3 in amino acids: CASSEYIPAGLREQYF. The CDR3 DNA sequence: TGTGCCAGCAGTGAATATATTCCTGCGGGGTTGAGAGAGCAGTACTTC.

The chain uses TRBV3-1 (or the pseudogene TRBV3-2) and TRBJ1-5; D is ambiguous. V was clipped by 0 bases and J by 0 bases, with 3 bases between them. This CDR3 is 14 amino acids long. Germline-derived CDR1 and CDR2 are LGHDT and YNNKEL (reference sequence). In nucleotides, the CDR3 is TGTGCCAGCAGCCAAGACCATAGCAATCAGCCCCAGCATTTT. As protein: CASSQDHSNQPQHF.

The V call is TRBV2, the J call TRBJ1-5; D unclear. From germline, CDR1 is SNHLY and CDR2 FYNNEI. The V end lost 8 bases, the J end lost 3 bases, and 17 bases lay between the germline ends. This CDR3 comprises 15 residues. DNA of the CDR3: TGTGCCAGCTCTGAAGCTATAGTGGTCAATCAGCCCCAGCATTTT. This gives the protein CASSEAIVVNQPQHF.